These T cell receptor beta chains were read from a single sample in a study of regulatory T cells in long-lasting Graves disease. Each CDR3 protein is one row after TCRdb ran MiXCR on the multiplex PCR reads. Of about 660,000 distinct CDR3 sequences listed, 30% are singletons. Sample: peripheral blood mononuclear cells (PBMCs), taken when the disease was refractory, from a patient treated with antithyroid drugs. These receptors were collected from a female donor with Graves disease. CDR3s include the opening cysteine and the closing phenylalanine or tryptophan. D genes are given only for firm matches. Only some rows state a clone size, as once, few, many or a class for expanded clones.

abundance	d_gene	v_gene	j_gene	CDR3nt	CDR3aa
many	TRBD1	TRBV11-2	TRBJ2-7	TGTGCCAGCAGCTTAGGGGGGACAGGGCACTACGAGCAGTACTTC	CASSLGGTGHYEQYF
NA	NA	TRBV7-9	TRBJ1-2	TGTGCCAGCAGCTTAAACGAACCCTACACCTTC	CASSLNEPYTF
NA	NA	TRBV3-1	TRBJ1-6	TGTGCCAGCAGCCAAGGTTCTGTCTCACCCCTCCACTTT	CASSQGSVSPLHF
NA	TRBD1	TRBV19	TRBJ1-6	TGTGCCAGTAGGCCCACAGGGGGGTATTCACCCCTCCACTTT	CASRPTGGYSPLHF
NA	NA	TRBV5-1	TRBJ2-7	TGCGCCAGCAGCTTGGGGGCAGGGAATAACTACGAGCAGTACTTC	CASSLGAGNNYEQYF
many	NA	TRBV12-3/TRBV12-4	TRBJ1-4	TGTGCCAGCAGTACCGGACGGATTGCAACTAATGAAAAACTGTTTTTT	CASSTGRIATNEKLFF
NA	NA	TRBV5-1	TRBJ2-7	TGCGCCAGCAGCTCCTCGGGACACCCATACGAGCAGTACTTC	CASSSSGHPYEQYF
few	NA	TRBV6-2/TRBV6-3	TRBJ2-2	TGTGCCAGCAGTATACCCCCGGACATGACGAACACCGGGGAGCTGTTTTTT	CASSIPPDMTNTGELFF
few	TRBD1	TRBV12-3/TRBV12-4	TRBJ2-2	TGTGCCAGCAAAACAGGGGGCCGGACCGGGGAGCTGTTTTTT	CASKTGGRTGELFF
NA	NA	TRBV10-2	TRBJ1-5	TGCGCCAGCGGGAAGCTAGGCAATCAGCCCCAGCATTTT	CASGKLGNQPQHF
many	NA	TRBV7-8	TRBJ1-5	TGTGCCAGCAGCCCCCGCGGAGGGGGCAATCAGCCCCAGCATTTT	CASSPRGGGNQPQHF
NA	NA	TRBV27	TRBJ1-1	TGTGCCAGCAGTTGGTCCGGGGCGCAAATCACTGAAGCTTTCTTT	CASSWSGAQITEAFF
NA	NA	TRBV7-2	TRBJ2-4	TGTGCCAGCAGCTTACAGTTCTCTAATGGCATTCAGTACTTC	CASSLQFSNGIQYF
NA	NA	TRBV19	TRBJ1-1	TGTGCCAGTAGTATATCCGCGATGAACACTGAAGCTTTCTTT	CASSISAMNTEAFF
few	TRBD2	TRBV11-2	TRBJ2-5	TGTGCCAGCAGCTTAGCGGGAGGATCTTTAGAGACCCAGTACTTC	CASSLAGGSLETQYF
few	NA	TRBV27	TRBJ1-5	TGTGCCAGCAGTCACTATAGCAATCAGCCCCAGCATTTT	CASSHYSNQPQHF